A single sample is the source of the 17 T cell receptor beta chains below, sequenced in a study of blood T cells in healthy people across ages. Through a sample-barcoded 5' primer and a J-beta primer mix, a second PCR was run for about 7 to 12 cycles. TCRdb re-analysed the 5' RACE reads in MiXCR, keeping a single row per CDR3 protein. The profile shows roughly 800,000 distinct CDR3 sequences, 55% to 70% of them singletons. The material sequenced was blood. These receptors all stem from a man aged 25 to 40 in good health.

The J gene is TRBJ1-2, the V gene TRBV19; D is perhaps TRBD1 (6 bases). V lost 9 bases, J lost 8 bases, and 16 bases lay in between. The CDR3 runs to 12 residues. Germline V gene lookup returns CDR1 LNHDA and CDR2 SQIVND (reference sequence). CDR3 region: CASRRGAGGYTF. The CDR3 region has the DNA TGTGCCAGCCGGCGGGGGGCTGGAGGCTACACCTTC.

CDR3 protein: CASSYYAGAYEQYF. For the CDR3, the DNA is TGTGCCAGCAGTTACTATGCAGGTGCCTACGAGCAGTACTTC. The V call is TRBV6-5, the J call TRBJ2-7; D call uncertain. V was clipped by 1 base and J by 2 bases, with 9 bases between them. The CDR3 has 14 amino acids. Germline V gene lookup returns CDR1 MNHEY and CDR2 SVGAGI.

The V call is TRBV6-4, the J call TRBJ2-1; TRBD2 agrees at 9 bases. The V segment lost 8 bases and the J segment 7 bases; nucleotides outside the gene matches: 12. Germline V gives CDR1 MRHNA, CDR2 SNTAGT. This CDR3 region has 15 residues. CDR3 DNA sequence: TGTGCCAGCGCGTCGGCGGGGGGGCCGGGAAATGAGCAGTTCTTC. It is translated as CASASAGGPGNEQFF.

The gene calls are TRBV7-2 and TRBJ2-1; 14 bases match TRBD2. Trimming at V came to 5 bases and at J to 2 bases, leaving 8 bases not matched to a gene. Germline CDR1 is SGHTA and CDR2 is FQGNSA. The length of the CDR3 is 18 residues. The CDR3 coding sequence is TGTGCCAGCAGCCGACTAGCGGGAGGGGTTACGGCCTACAATGAGCAGTTCTTC. Its protein is CASSRLAGGVTAYNEQFF.

The V gene is TRBV29-1, the J gene TRBJ2-1; 7 bases match TRBD1. Looked up from germline, CDR1 is SQVTM and CDR2 is ANQGSEA. J was trimmed by 2 bases and V by 7 bases; bases with no gene match: 2. The CDR3 is 12 residues long. As DNA, the CDR3 is TGCAGCGCAGGGGGAACCTACAATGAGCAGTTCTTC. The encoded protein is CSAGGTYNEQFF.

This clonotype has only one observation. This sequence joins TRBV11-2 and TRBJ2-3; D is unclear. This CDR3 region has 15 residues. In germline, CDR1 is SGHAT, CDR2 FQNNGV. Trimming cost V 1 base and J 12 bases, with 20 bases left between them. The CDR3: CASSLAPGSPAVQYF. The CDR3, as DNA: TGTGCCAGCAGCTTAGCTCCCGGCAGTCCGGCAGTTCAGTATTTT.

The count of this clonotype is one. This chain joins TRBV20-1 and TRBJ2-7; no clear D. V shed 6 bases and J shed 7 bases, with 19 bases lying between them. CDR3 length: 13 residues. The germline gives CDR1 DFQATT, CDR2 SNEGSKA (reference sequence). CDR3 region: CSARPWQVFEQYF. As DNA, the CDR3 is TGCAGTGCCCGACCTTGGCAGGTCTTTGAGCAGTACTTC.

The chain carries TRBV15 and TRBJ2-3; 13 bases are a match to TRBD2. This CDR3 spans 15 amino acids. Germline CDR1 and CDR2: LNHNV and YYDKDF (reference sequence). V dropped 1 base and J dropped 10; count of bases not matched to a gene: 5. In DNA form, the CDR3 reads TGTGCCACCAGCAGAGGCGGACTAGCGGGAGCCCCGCAGTATTTT. Encoded protein: CATSRGGLAGAPQYF.

This chain links TRBV30 with TRBJ2-7; the D is unclear. Looked up from germline, CDR1 is GTSNPN and CDR2 is SVGIG (reference sequence). The CDR3 covers 10 residues. V was shortened by 2 bases and J by 4 bases, with 3 bases between the two germline ends. The CDR3 DNA follows: TGTGCCTGGAGTAAGTACGAGCAGTACTTC. Protein product: CAWSKYEQYF.

This chain joins TRBV15 and TRBJ1-2; 10 nucleotides match TRBD1. Per the germline V gene, CDR1 is LNHNV and CDR2 is YYDKDF (reference sequence). V was pared by 0 bases and J by 4 bases, with 2 bases of the junction left unmatched. CDR3 length equals 15 residues. The DNA of the CDR3 is TGTGCCACCAGCAGAGATGGGACAGGGGTCTATGGCTACACCTTC. Translated: CATSRDGTGVYGYTF. The variable domain in full, completed from reference TRBV15 and TRBJ1-2, reads DAMVIQNPRYQVTQFGKPVTLSCSQTLNHNVMYWYQQKSSQAPKLLFHYYDKDFNNEADTPDNFQSRRPNTSFCFLDIRSPGLGDTAMYLCATSRDGTGVYGYTFGSGTRLTVV.

This clonotype was observed at least ten times. This CDR3 reads CASSLASQRPDTQYF. The CDR3 DNA reads as TGTGCCAGCAGCTTAGCGAGTCAACGCCCAGATACGCAGTATTTT. The chain links TRBV7-2 to TRBJ2-3; D remains unclear. Trimming left V 0 bases short and J 4 bases short, with 11 bases between. There are 15 residues in the CDR3. CDR1 and CDR2 (germline): SGHTA, FQGNSA. The variable domain in full, with the rest retrieved from reference TRBV7-2 and TRBJ2-3, is GAGVSQSPSNKVTEKGKDVELRCDPISGHTALYWYRQSLGQGLEFLIYFQGNSAPDKSGLPSDRFSAERTGGSVSTLTIQRTQQEDSAVYLCASSLASQRPDTQYFGPGTRLTVL.

In the case of this clonotype: The junction shows a germline mismatch at one end, possibly a read error. This sequence joins TRBV7-2 and TRBJ2-6; D is possibly TRBD1 (5 bases). The CDR3 is 14 amino acids. In germline, CDR1 is SGHTA, CDR2 FQGNSA. The CDR3 DNA reads as TGTGCCAGCAGCTTAAATGGTGGGGCCAGCGTCCTGACTTTC. Encoded protein: CASSLNGGASVLTF.

This clonotype was seen a handful of times. The V call is TRBV29-1, the J call TRBJ2-1; D remains unclear. The CDR3 covers 11 residues. Germline V gene sequence: CDR1 SQVTM, CDR2 ANQGSEA. CDR3 nucleotides: TGCACCTTTACCGCGTACAATGAGCAGTTCTTC. It yields the protein CTFTAYNEQFF.

This chain links TRBV20-1 with TRBJ2-4; D not resolved. The CDR3 is 13 residues long. V was pared by 0 bases and J by 9 bases, with 12 bases between. Germline V CDR1 and CDR2: DFQATT, SNEGSKA (reference sequence). The CDR3 reads CSARDLAQRIQYF. The CDR3 coding sequence is TGCAGTGCTAGAGATTTAGCTCAACGCATTCAGTACTTC.

The V gene is TRBV10-3, the J gene TRBJ2-7; possible D gene TRBD1, 5 bases. The CDR3 is made up of 14 amino acids. The V end was cut by 6 bases, the J end by 3 bases, with 15 bases between. CDR1 is ENHRY, CDR2 SYGVKD, per germline. The DNA of the CDR3 is TGTGCCATCAGGCCCTCTCAAGGGGACTACGAGCAGTACTTC. It codes for CAIRPSQGDYEQYF.

The chain couples TRBV30 to TRBJ2-3; D call uncertain. Trimming pared 0 bases from V and 0 bases from J, leaving 7 bases between. From germline, CDR1 is GTSNPN and CDR2 SVGIG (reference sequence). This CDR3 is 14 amino acids long. The CDR3 coding sequence is TGTGCCTGGAGTGTCCTTACCAGCACAGATACGCAGTATTTT. As protein: CAWSVLTSTDTQYF.

This sequence joins TRBV29-1 and TRBJ2-1, with 8 bases fitting TRBD1. V lost 3 bases to trimming and J lost 2 bases; unmatched junction nucleotides: 15. CDR1 and CDR2 (germline): SQVTM, ANQGSEA. This CDR3 has 18 residues. The CDR3 nucleotides are TGCAGCGTTGAGCAGGTGAGGTCCCCGGGACAGGCCTACAATGAGCAGTTCTTC. Translating gives CSVEQVRSPGQAYNEQFF.